The present TCR beta chain was sequenced within a study of OX40 agonist ivuxolimab in advanced cancers. Study-wide background: An agonistic human IgG2 monoclonal antibody against OX40 (CD134) was given. Anti-PD-1, anti-PD-L1 or anti-CTLA-4 therapy given earlier was allowed, and 40% had some.

The repertoire was sequenced with immunoSEQ multiplex PCR; TCRdb's copy has only in-frame clones and lacks some. The data contain 58,000 or so clones, 89% of them singletons. From germline, CDR1 is SEHNR and CDR2 FQNEAQ (reference sequence). Between the trimmed V and J ends, which lost 4 bases and 0 bases, there was a span of 18 bases. This CDR3 has 17 residues. The receptor's source is an adult with an advanced solid tumor such as melanoma, head and neck, liver or kidney cancer. The material was CD4+ or CD8+ T cells sorted from blood, obtained in a trial of the OX40 agonist ivuxolimab. V usage is TRBV7-9 and J usage is TRBJ1-1; a possible D gene is TRBD1 (6 bases). The CDR3 DNA reads as TGTGCCAGCAGCTCTATAAAGGGACACACAATGAACACTGAAGCTTTCTTT. This codes for CASSSIKGHTMNTEAFF. The complete variable domain, with remaining parts taken from reference TRBV7-9 and TRBJ1-1, reads DTGVSQNPRHKITKRGQNVTFRCDPISEHNRLYWYRQTLGQGPEFLTYFQNEAQLEKSRLLSDRFSAERPKGSFSTLEIQRTEQGDSAMYLCASSSIKGHTMNTEAFFGQGTRLTVV.